The T cell receptor beta chain under discussion was sequenced for a study of shared clonotypes between healthy human individuals (dated by TCRdb to the early 2020s). Regarding the research as a whole: The cohort comprised two women and a few men aged 18 to 49 years. For each donor, CD4 naive and CD4 memory were each given three plates, CD8 naive was given two plates, and CD8 memory was given one plate. Blood TCR repertoires of roughly 5 healthy adults were deeply sequenced to estimate repertoire size and the extent of clonotype sharing between individuals. To increase sequencing depth and limit assay-specific biases, TCR repertoire library preparation and sequencing were carried out by different laboratories using diverse techniques. Per donor, leukapheresis produced somewhere between about 0.8 and 9.5 billion PBMCs. What the work shows at the level of the full study, not this receptor alone: Even with the large sequencing depth, rarefaction of the sorted-subset datasets indicated that sequencing was incomplete. Higher generation probabilities were observed for clonotypes shared by all four sorted-subset donors than for non-shared clonotypes. Pairwise subsampling indicated that sequencing depth was expected to affect the degree of clonotype sharing among donors. Sharing across four donors was observed for around 5% of naive CD4, 3.5% of naive CD8, roughly 2.3% of memory CD4, and less than 0.45% of memory CD8 clonotypes. Sampling was restricted to blood, and TCR repertoires in tissues likely differ from the TCR repertoires found in blood. Larger estimated clonotype richness was generally found for naive subsets than for memory subsets. Because the study included a small number of donors, the genetic and exposure-history diversity represented was limited.

The CDR3 starts with the cysteine, ends with the phenylalanine, and has 12 residues. The retained sequence is limited to the CDR3, 36 bases, with the frame set at the first base. Using the deep immunoSEQ assay, TCR CDR3 regions were amplified from genomic DNA by multiplex PCR. Genomic DNA extracted from each cell subset was distributed evenly over all wells of several immunoSEQ 96-well plates, and each plate served as one replicate. For sorted subsets, about 220 ng of genomic DNA, equivalent to roughly 30,000 T cell genomes, went into each replicate PCR. Purified libraries were quantified with a Qubit 3.0 fluorometer, sized on a Bioanalyzer 2100, and re-quantified with the KAPA Library Quantification kit. Every immunoSEQ 96-well plate was sequenced on a separate single-read 150-cycle Illumina NextSeq 550 flow cell. The source study handled its data this way. Because only junctional sequences without quality scores were contained in the immunoSEQ output, filtering matching that applied to full-length reads could not be performed. Sequences were annotated with PyIR, a Python wrapper for IgBLAST v1.9, using IMGT germline references to assign V/J genes and CDR3. Reads were filtered out if the reads had weak V/J assignments (E-value above 1e-6), no CDR3, stop codons, out-of-frame junctions, or ambiguous translated residues. V3J clonotypes were defined as sequences sharing the same inferred V gene, J gene, and CDR3 amino acid sequence. The percentage overlap between two repertoires was calculated by dividing the number of shared unique clonotypes by the size of the smaller repertoire. Richness of each repertoire was evaluated using RTK rarefaction, the Chao1 estimator, and Recon v2.1 estimates of unobserved clonotypes. OLGA was used to compute generation probabilities for all TCRbeta clonotypes that the gDNA method yielded from a few donors. TCRdb provides this immuneACCESS table in a form limited to in-frame rearrangements. Some clones are lacking; in checked studies, under half of them reflect an unresolved V gene, and why the rest are absent is not known. V and J calls and clone size are given by that table; D and trimming were obtained from the DNA. The sample profile shows hundreds of thousands of clones; about 95% of them were found once. The ten biggest clones cover about 0.11% of the sample.

In the case of this clone: Its target antigen remains unknown. Within one base of it there is no much larger clone, and no base qualities were kept.

For the CD8 naive samples, CD45RO-negative cells were positively selected for CCR7, yielding a CD45RA+CCR7+ population from which TemRA cells were excluded. Donors were healthy HIV-negative adults with no recently reported acute infections or vaccinations. Every donor was a Caucasian adult living in Nashville, Tennessee, USA. Blood was obtained by leukapheresis, after which PBMCs were separated by Ficoll-Histopaque density gradient centrifugation and cryopreserved in liquid nitrogen vapor phase. Analytical flow cytometry was used to check the purity and quantity of each magnetically sorted T cell population. From each sorted fraction, genomic DNA was isolated and quantified by UV absorbance on a Nanodrop 2000c.

The sequence derives from a woman between 25 and 40 years old in good health. Material for sequencing was naive CD8+ T cells sorted from blood. In the paper's terms, the cell subset or site label means: CD45RA+CCR7+. The sequence links TRBV1 to TRBJ1-2; the table gives TRBD1 as D, unverified against the DNA. TRBV1 is a listed pseudogene. The CDR3 is CTSTGTDYGYTF. The sequenced DNA: TGCACCAGCACCGGGACAGACTATGGCTACACCTTC.